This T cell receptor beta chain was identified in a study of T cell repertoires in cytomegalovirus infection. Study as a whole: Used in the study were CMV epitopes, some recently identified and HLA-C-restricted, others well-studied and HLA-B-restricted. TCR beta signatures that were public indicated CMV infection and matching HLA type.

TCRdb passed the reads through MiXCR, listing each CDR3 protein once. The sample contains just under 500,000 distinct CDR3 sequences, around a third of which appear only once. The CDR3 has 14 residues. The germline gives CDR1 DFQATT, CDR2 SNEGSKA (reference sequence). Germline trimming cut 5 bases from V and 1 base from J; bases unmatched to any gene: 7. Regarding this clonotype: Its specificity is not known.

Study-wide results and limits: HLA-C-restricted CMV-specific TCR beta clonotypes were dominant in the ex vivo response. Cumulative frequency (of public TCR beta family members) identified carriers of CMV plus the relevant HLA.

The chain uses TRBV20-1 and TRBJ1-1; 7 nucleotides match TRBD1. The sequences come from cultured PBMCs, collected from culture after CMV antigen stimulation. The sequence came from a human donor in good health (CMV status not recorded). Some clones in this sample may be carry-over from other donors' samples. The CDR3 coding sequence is TGCAGTGCTCGACAGGGCCCCCCGAACACTGAAGCTTTCTTT. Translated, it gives CSARQGPPNTEAFF.